This T cell receptor (beta chain) was found in a study of shared clonotypes between healthy human individuals. Study-wide results and limits: Sampling involved blood alone; tissue repertoires likely differ. Clonotype sharing across a few donors was observed for around 5% of naive CD4 clonotypes. For sorted subsets, rarefaction showed incomplete sequencing despite large depth.

It was roughly 190 ng DNA, around 33,000 T cell genomes, that sorted-subset replicate PCRs used. Assay: immunoSEQ multiplex PCR; the TCRdb copy retains only in-frame clones and omits some. The sample has 760,000 or so clones; 96% are singletons. As regards this clone: The antigen is undetermined.

Selected positively for CCR7 and CD45RO-negative, naive CD8 cells excluded terminally differentiated effector memory CD45RA+ cells. Germline V gene data show CDR1 as SGHDN and CDR2 as FVKESK. V was shortened by 1 base and J by 0 bases, with 16 bases between the two germline ends. The CDR3 sequence is 17 residues long. The chain recombines TRBV14 with TRBJ2-7; D is uncertain. The clonotype comes from a man aged 25-40 years in good health. Material for sequencing was naive CD8+ T cells sorted from blood. The chain's CDR3 is CASSQGFVMAHSYEQYF. The CDR3 region has the DNA TGTGCCAGCAGCCAAGGGTTTGTGATGGCGCACTCCTACGAGCAGTACTTC. The full variable domain, its missing parts supplied by reference TRBV14 and TRBJ2-7, is EAGVTQFPSHSVIEKGQTVTLRCDPISGHDNLYWYRRVMGKEIKFLLHFVKESKQDESGMPNNRFLAERTGGTYSTLKVQPAELEDSGVYFCASSQGFVMAHSYEQYFGPGTRLTVT.